The 7 T cell receptor beta chains reported below all come from one sample, sequenced in a study of cytomegalovirus exposure and HLA in healthy donors. The PCR used 60 Vbeta and 13 Jbeta primers. Sequencing was performed with immunoSEQ multiplex PCR; in TCRdb, only in-frame clones are kept and a portion is missing. The sample holds roughly 100,000 clones, 75% seen once. The specimen was PBMCs. The receptors were sampled from a male donor in good health and CMV-seropositive.

This rearrangement joins TRBV9 to TRBJ2-1; 12 nucleotides align to TRBD2. This CDR3 contains 16 residues. Unmatched junction bases numbered 5, after V lost 3 bases and J lost 4 bases. CDR1 SGDLS and CDR2 YYNGEE come from the germline V gene. The CDR3 region is CASSAELAGGYNEQFF. CDR3 in DNA: TGTGCCAGCAGCGCCGAACTAGCGGGGGGTTACAATGAGCAGTTCTTC.

The V call is TRBV18, the J call TRBJ2-3; TRBD1 matches at 9 bases. CDR1 and CDR2 from the germline V gene are KGHSH and LQKENI. Trimming at V came to 6 bases and at J to 2 bases, leaving 12 bases not matched to a gene. This CDR3 spans 17 amino acids. In nucleotides, the CDR3 is TGTGCCAGCTCCCTATCTTCGGGACAGGGAGCCACAGATACGCAGTATTTT. Its translation: CASSLSSGQGATDTQYF.

This clone showed up just a few times. V and J are TRBV2 and TRBJ2-2; D unresolved. Germline V gives CDR1 SNHLY, CDR2 FYNNEI. The CDR3 sequence is 12 residues long. The V end lost 5 bases, the J end lost 3 bases, and 4 bases lay between the germline ends. In DNA form, the CDR3 reads TGTGCCAGCAGTTTAGACACCGGGGAGCTGTTTTTT. Encoded protein: CASSLDTGELFF.

The chain uses TRBV4-3 and TRBJ2-1, with D perhaps matching TRBD2 (5 bases). The CDR3 contains 13 residues. Trimming pared 1 base from V and 14 bases from J, leaving 15 bases between. Germline V gene lookup returns CDR1 LGHNA and CDR2 YSLEER. The CDR3: CASSQGLLEREFF. CDR3 nucleotides: TGCGCCAGCAGCCAAGGTCTGTTAGAGAGGGAGTTCTTC.

This clone was recorded a few times. The chain is built from TRBV4-1 and TRBJ2-1; 13 bases are shared with TRBD2. V lost 3 bases, J lost 7 bases, and 6 bases stayed unmatched. CDR1 is MGHRA, CDR2 YSYEKL, per germline. CDR3 length equals 16 residues. In DNA form, the CDR3 reads TGCGCCAGCAGCCATCAGACTAGCGGGAGGTCGAATGAGCAGTTCTTC. Translating gives CASSHQTSGRSNEQFF.

The V gene is TRBV5-1, the J gene TRBJ2-5; possibly TRBD2 for D (6 bases). V shed 4 bases and J shed 2 bases, with 15 bases lying between them. Looked up from germline, CDR1 is SGHRS and CDR2 is YFSETQ. The CDR3 covers 15 residues. The CDR3 DNA reads TGCGCCAGCAGCGGCGGCCCTAGCGAGCAAGAGACCCAGTACTTC. It specifies CASSGGPSEQETQYF. The full variable domain, in which reference TRBV5-1 and TRBJ2-5 provide the parts outside the CDR3, is KAGVTQTPRYLIKTRGQQVTLSCSPISGHRSVSWYQQTPGQGLQFLFEYFSETQRNKGNFPGRFSGRQFSNSRSEMNVSTLELGDSALYLCASSGGPSEQETQYFGPGTRLLVL.

This clone was counted a single time. V usage is TRBV2 and J usage is TRBJ1-1, with a tentative D call TRBD1 (6 bases). The CDR3 is made up of 17 amino acids. Trimming cost V 4 bases and J 3 bases, with 21 bases left between them. The germline gives CDR1 SNHLY, CDR2 FYNNEI. In DNA form, the CDR3 reads TGTGCCAGCAGTGGATCGCAGGGGATTAACCCCCACACTGAAGCTTTCTTT. Protein product: CASSGSQGINPHTEAFF.